The 11 T cell receptor beta chains in this list originate from one sample, sequenced in a study of blood T cell repertoires in COVID-19. This table comes from immunoSEQ multiplex PCR, and its TCRdb copy is limited to in-frame clones, with some not included. The repertoire holds a few hundred thousand clones, with over 80% as singletons. Sequencing was carried out using PBMCs or T cells enriched from blood (not recorded which). The receptors derive from a man younger than 35 with acute COVID-19.

This chain uses TRBV12-3 or TRBV12-4 with TRBJ2-2; D gene uncertain. This CDR3 is 11 amino acids long. V lost 3 bases, J lost 7 bases, and 3 bases lay in between. CDR3 loop: CASSFLGELFF. In nucleotides, the CDR3 is TGTGCCAGCAGTTTCCTCGGGGAGCTGTTTTTT.

CDR3 nucleotides: TGTGCCAGCAAAGACGGGAGCACAGATACGCAGTATTTT. It yields the protein CASKDGSTDTQYF. V and J are TRBV2 and TRBJ2-3; D remains ambiguous. The V gene lost 7 bases and the J gene lost 0 bases, with 8 bases spanning the gap. Germline loops: CDR1 SNHLY, CDR2 FYNNEI. The CDR3 runs to 13 residues.

In this sample, this clone turned up once. J is TRBJ2-1 and V is TRBV10-3; 13 bases agree with TRBD2. CDR1 and CDR2 (germline): ENHRY, SYGVKD. The CDR3 covers 17 residues. V was clipped by 2 bases and J by 5 bases; unmatched bases: 6. The CDR3 here is CAISEGLAGDWDNEQFF. CDR3 nucleotides: TGTGCCATCAGTGAGGGACTAGCGGGAGACTGGGACAATGAGCAGTTCTTC.

The chain is built from TRBV4-2 and TRBJ1-3, with D perhaps TRBD1 (6 bases). With 1 base removed from V and 4 bases from J, the gap between germline ends came to 8 bases. The CDR3 is 14 residues long. The germline CDR1 and CDR2 sequences are LGHNA and YNFKEQ. CDR3 residues: CASSQGGQGNTIYF. CDR3 DNA sequence: TGTGCCAGCAGCCAAGGGGGGCAAGGAAACACCATATATTTT.

This sequence joins TRBV5-1 and TRBJ2-1; TRBD1 matches 9 bases. The germline CDR1 and CDR2 sequences are SGHRS and YFSETQ. The CDR3 length is 15 residues. Trimming took 4 bases from V and 4 from J; bases not matched to a gene: 6. CDR3 DNA: TGCGCCAGCAGCAGACAGGGGGGTGGGTACAATGAGCAGTTCTTC. Its protein product is CASSRQGGGYNEQFF.

CDR3 sequence reads: CASGLVLGQGGINSPLHF. The CDR3 DNA follows: TGTGCTAGTGGTTTGGTACTCGGACAGGGTGGCATCAATTCACCCCTCCACTTT. The V gene is TRBV12-5, the J gene TRBJ1-6; 8 bases are shared with TRBD1. Germline CDR1 reads LGHNT; CDR2 reads FRNRAP. The V gene end was trimmed by 0 bases and the J gene end by 7 bases; junction bases not matched to a gene: 11. The CDR3 has 18 amino acids.

This sequence joins TRBV5-1 and TRBJ2-1; D uncertain. Trimming pared 0 bases from V and 4 bases from J, leaving 8 bases between. CDR3 length equals 14 residues. Germline V gene sequence: CDR1 SGHRS, CDR2 YFSETQ. The CDR3 reads CASSLEAAYNEQFF. In nucleotides, the CDR3 is TGCGCCAGCAGCTTGGAGGCAGCGTACAATGAGCAGTTCTTC.

The J gene is TRBJ2-7, the V gene TRBV3-1 (or the pseudogene TRBV3-2), with TRBD2 matching 7 bases. Germline V gives CDR1 LGHDT, CDR2 YNNKEL (reference sequence). The junction had 3 bases not matched to a gene; V was cut back by 0 bases and J by 4 bases. This CDR3 has 14 amino acids. The CDR3: CASSQDPSGYEQYF. In nucleotides, the CDR3 is TGTGCCAGCAGCCAAGATCCTAGCGGATACGAGCAGTACTTC.

The genes are TRBV4-1 and TRBJ1-2, with D hard to call. Germline values: CDR1 MGHRA, CDR2 YSYEKL. This CDR3 region has 16 residues. V shed 1 base and J shed 0 bases, with 12 bases lying between them. The CDR3 DNA reads TGCGCCAGCAGCCAAGCGGTCCATCAAGCTAACTATGGCTACACCTTC. Its translation is CASSQAVHQANYGYTF.

CDR3 DNA sequence: TGTGCCAGCAGTCAGACAGGGCAGGCCAATGAGCAGTTCTTC. Amino acid sequence: CASSQTGQANEQFF. The J gene is TRBJ2-1, the V gene TRBV28, with 7 bases matching TRBD1. This CDR3 has 14 amino acids. Per germline, CDR1 MDHEN and CDR2 SYDVKM. J lost 6 bases, V lost 5 bases, and 7 bases had no gene match.

The CDR3 DNA reads as TGCGCCAGCAGCCAAGTAGGCGGACAGAATTCACCCCTCCACTTT. Its translation is CASSQVGGQNSPLHF. The V gene is TRBV4-3, the J gene TRBJ1-6; a weak D match, TRBD1 (6 bases). Germline V lookup: CDR1 LGHNA, CDR2 YSLEER. The ends were cut back, 1 base at V and 7 bases at J, with 11 bases in the middle. The CDR3 has 15 residues.